Following are 6 T cell receptor beta chains from one sample sequenced in a study of early T cells in non-severe SARS-CoV-2 infection. TCRdb re-called the 5' RACE reads with MiXCR, one entry per CDR3 protein. The sample yields roughly 53,000 distinct CDR3 sequences, 8% to 13% seen once. The sample consisted of whole blood. The receptors come from an adult who was a healthcare worker with PCR-confirmed SARS-CoV-2 infection or an uninfected control (not recorded which).

This clonotype was seen a few times. The rearrangement links TRBV19 to TRBJ2-1; 8 bases are shared with TRBD2. Germline CDR1 is LNHDA and CDR2 is SQIVND (reference sequence). CDR3 size: 16 residues. The V and J ends lost 6 bases and 6 bases, in that order; junction bases with no gene match: 13. The CDR3 bases are TGTGCCAGTAGAGCGCCGGGACTAGTCATTGCCAATGAGCAGTTCTTC. Its protein is CASRAPGLVIANEQFF.

This clonotype came up many times. The chain is built from TRBV7-9 and TRBJ2-1; D not resolved. Germline V gene data show CDR1 as SEHNR and CDR2 as FQNEAQ (reference sequence). The V and J ends lost 5 bases and 7 bases respectively, with 9 bases between them. CDR3 length: 12 residues. The CDR3 is CASSHLTNEQFF. CDR3 sequence (DNA): TGTGCCAGCAGCCACCTGACGAATGAGCAGTTCTTC. Full variable domain (missing parts from reference TRBV7-9 and TRBJ2-1): DTGVSQNPRHKITKRGQNVTFRCDPISEHNRLYWYRQTLGQGPEFLTYFQNEAQLEKSRLLSDRFSAERPKGSFSTLEIQRTEQGDSAMYLCASSHLTNEQFFGPGTRLTVL.

This chain connects TRBV29-1 to TRBJ2-1, with 7 bases identical to TRBD1. Germline CDR1 SQVTM, CDR2 ANQGSEA. CDR3 length: 11 amino acids. V shed 7 bases, J shed 8 bases, and the junction held 5 bases outside the gene matches. CDR3 sequence: CSGYRGHEQFF. DNA for the CDR3: TGCAGCGGATACAGGGGACATGAGCAGTTCTTC.

The rearrangement links TRBV9 to TRBJ2-7; D is unclear. Trimming took 2 bases from V and 0 from J, leaving 9 bases between them. Germline loops: CDR1 SGDLS, CDR2 YYNGEE. CDR3 size: 14 residues. The CDR3 region has the DNA TGTGCCAGCAGCGTCGAGCCAAGCTCCTACGAGCAGTACTTC. Translation: CASSVEPSSYEQYF.

This clonotype was counted at least ten times. V and J are TRBV29-1 and TRBJ2-4; perhaps TRBD2 as D (6 bases). There are 13 residues in the CDR3. V was trimmed by 6 bases and J by 0 bases, leaving 9 bases between them. Germline assignment: CDR1 SQVTM and CDR2 ANQGSEA. CDR3 sequence (DNA): TGCAGCGTAGGACTACTAGCCAAAAACATTCAGTACTTC. Translated: CSVGLLAKNIQYF.

This clonotype was detected many times. The chain employs TRBV7-9 and TRBJ1-2; D perhaps matches TRBD1 (5 bases). The CDR3 has 15 residues. Germline-derived CDR1 and CDR2 are SEHNR and FQNEAQ (reference sequence). V gave up 4 bases and J gave up 1 base, with 13 bases separating them. CDR3 sequence (DNA): TGTGCCAGCAGCTCTCCTGGGGGGTATAACTATGGCTACACCTTC. Protein: CASSSPGGYNYGYTF.